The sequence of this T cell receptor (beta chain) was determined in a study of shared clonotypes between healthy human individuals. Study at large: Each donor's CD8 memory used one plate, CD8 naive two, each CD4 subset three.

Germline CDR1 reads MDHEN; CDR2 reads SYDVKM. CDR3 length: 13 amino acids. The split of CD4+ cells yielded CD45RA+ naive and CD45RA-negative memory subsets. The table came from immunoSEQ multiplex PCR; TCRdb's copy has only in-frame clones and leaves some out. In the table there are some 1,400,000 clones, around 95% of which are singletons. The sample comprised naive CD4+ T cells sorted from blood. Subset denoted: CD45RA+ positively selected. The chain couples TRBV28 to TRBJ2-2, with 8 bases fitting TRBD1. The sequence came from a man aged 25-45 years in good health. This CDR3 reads CATGQGNTGELFF. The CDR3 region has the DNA TGTGCTACAGGACAGGGGAACACCGGGGAGCTGTTTTTT.